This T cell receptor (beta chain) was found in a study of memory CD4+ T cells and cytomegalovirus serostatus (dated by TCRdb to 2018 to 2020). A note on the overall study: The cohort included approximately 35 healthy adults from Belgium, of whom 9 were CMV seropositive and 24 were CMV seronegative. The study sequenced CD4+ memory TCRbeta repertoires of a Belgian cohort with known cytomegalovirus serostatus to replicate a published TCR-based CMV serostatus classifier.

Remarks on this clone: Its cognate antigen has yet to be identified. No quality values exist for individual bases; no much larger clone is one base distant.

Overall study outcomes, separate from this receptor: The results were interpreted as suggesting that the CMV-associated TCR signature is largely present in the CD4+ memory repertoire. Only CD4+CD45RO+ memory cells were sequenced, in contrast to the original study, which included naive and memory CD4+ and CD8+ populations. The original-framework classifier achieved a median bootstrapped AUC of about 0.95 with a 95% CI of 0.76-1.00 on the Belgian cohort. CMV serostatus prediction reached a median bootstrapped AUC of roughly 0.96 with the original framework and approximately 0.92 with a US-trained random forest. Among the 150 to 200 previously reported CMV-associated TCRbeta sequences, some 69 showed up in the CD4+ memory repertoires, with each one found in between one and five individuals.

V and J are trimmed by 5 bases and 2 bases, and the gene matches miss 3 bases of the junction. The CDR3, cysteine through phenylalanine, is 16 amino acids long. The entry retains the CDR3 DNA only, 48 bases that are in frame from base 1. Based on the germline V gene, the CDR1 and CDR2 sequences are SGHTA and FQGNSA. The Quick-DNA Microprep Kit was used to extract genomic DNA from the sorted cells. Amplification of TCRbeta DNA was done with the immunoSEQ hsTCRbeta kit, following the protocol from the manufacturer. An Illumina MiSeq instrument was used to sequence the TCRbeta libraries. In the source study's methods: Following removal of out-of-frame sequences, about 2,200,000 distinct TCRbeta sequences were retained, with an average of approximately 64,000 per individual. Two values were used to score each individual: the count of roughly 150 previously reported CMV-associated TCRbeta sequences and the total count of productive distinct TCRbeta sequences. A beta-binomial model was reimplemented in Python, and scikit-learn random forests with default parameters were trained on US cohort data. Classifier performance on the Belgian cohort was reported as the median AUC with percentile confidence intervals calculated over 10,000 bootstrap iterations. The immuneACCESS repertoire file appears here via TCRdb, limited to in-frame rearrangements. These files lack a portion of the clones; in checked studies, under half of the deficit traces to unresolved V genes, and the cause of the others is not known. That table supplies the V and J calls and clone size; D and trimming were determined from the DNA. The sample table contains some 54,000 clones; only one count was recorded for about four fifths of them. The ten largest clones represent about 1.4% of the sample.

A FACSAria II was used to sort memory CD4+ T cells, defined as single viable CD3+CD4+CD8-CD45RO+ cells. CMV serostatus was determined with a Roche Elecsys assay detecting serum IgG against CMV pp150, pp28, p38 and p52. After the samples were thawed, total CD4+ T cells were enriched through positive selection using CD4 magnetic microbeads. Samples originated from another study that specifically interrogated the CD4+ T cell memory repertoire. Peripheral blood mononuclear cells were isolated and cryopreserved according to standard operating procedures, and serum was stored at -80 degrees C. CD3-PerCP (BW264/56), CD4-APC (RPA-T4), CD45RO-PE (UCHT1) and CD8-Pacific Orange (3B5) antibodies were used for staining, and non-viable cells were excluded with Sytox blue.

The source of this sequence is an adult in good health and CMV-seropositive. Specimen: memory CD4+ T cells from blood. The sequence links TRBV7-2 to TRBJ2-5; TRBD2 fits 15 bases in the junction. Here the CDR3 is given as CASSIGTSGGQETQYF. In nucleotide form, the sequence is TGTGCCAGCAGCATTGGGACTAGCGGGGGGCAAGAGACCCAGTACTTC. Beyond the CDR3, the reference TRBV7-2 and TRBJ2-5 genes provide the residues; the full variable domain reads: GAGVSQSPSNKVTEKGKDVELRCDPISGHTALYWYRQSLGQGLEFLIYFQGNSAPDKSGLPSDRFSAERTGGSVSTLTIQRTQQEDSAVYLCASSIGTSGGQETQYFGPGTRLLVL.